Each of the 31 T cell receptor beta chains below was sequenced from the same sample in a study of T cells after yellow fever vaccination. TCRdb ran MiXCR on the 5' RACE reads and lists one entry per CDR3 protein. The table lists hundreds of thousands of distinct CDR3 sequences, around 20% of them singletons. The specimen comprised PBMCs, sampled before the yellow fever booster vaccination. These receptors were obtained from a man younger than 30 who received the YFV17D yellow fever vaccine.

In its sample, this clonotype was seen a few times. The chain has TRBV5-1 and TRBJ1-5; TRBD1 agrees at 8 bases. Germline V gives CDR1 SGHRS, CDR2 YFSETQ. This CDR3 comprises 14 residues. V gave up 3 bases and J gave up 6 bases; unmatched junction bases: 5. In DNA form, the CDR3 reads TGCGCCAGCAGCTATGACAGGGGCGGTCAGCCCCAGCATTTT. Translated: CASSYDRGGQPQHF.

This clonotype was found a few times. The V gene is TRBV20-1, the J gene TRBJ2-7; 9 bases are a match to TRBD2. The junction had 10 bases not matched to a gene; V was cut back by 2 bases and J by 5 bases. The CDR3 covers 15 residues. Germline V gives CDR1 DFQATT, CDR2 SNEGSKA (reference sequence). This CDR3 reads CSARHGGTSRNEQYF. In DNA, the CDR3 is TGCAGTGCTAGACACGGGGGGACTAGCAGGAACGAGCAGTACTTC.

This sequence joins TRBV28 and TRBJ2-3; TRBD2 agrees at 14 bases. Germline V lookup: CDR1 MDHEN, CDR2 SYDVKM. The CDR3 length is 15 residues. V gave up 7 bases and J gave up 6 bases; unmatched junction bases: 6. Here the CDR3 DNA reads TGTGCCAGCAACCCCCGACTAGCGGGGGGGGATACGCAGTATTTT. As protein: CASNPRLAGGDTQYF.

The J gene is TRBJ2-7, the V gene TRBV12-3 or TRBV12-4, with no clear D. The CDR3 length is 14 residues. Trimming took 6 bases from V and 6 from J, leaving 18 bases between them. CDR3 protein: CASSPFLGTGEQYF. The CDR3 DNA reads TGTGCCAGCAGCCCATTTTTAGGAACCGGCGAGCAGTACTTC.

This clonotype was recorded a few times. This chain links TRBV7-2 with TRBJ2-3; 9 positions match TRBD2. This CDR3 is 15 amino acids long. V was clipped by 1 base and J by 4 bases; unmatched bases: 3. Germline loops: CDR1 SGHTA, CDR2 FQGNSA. The CDR3 protein is CASSLGSGGADTQYF. The CDR3 coding sequence is TGTGCCAGCAGCTTAGGTAGCGGGGGCGCAGATACGCAGTATTTT.

This clonotype was recorded a few times. The chain is built from TRBV7-2 and TRBJ1-1; D gene ambiguous. The V gene lost 4 bases and the J gene lost 2 bases, with 8 bases spanning the gap. The CDR3 consists of 13 residues. CDR1 and CDR2 (germline): SGHTA, FQGNSA. DNA for the CDR3: TGTGCCAGCAGCTCCAGACATAACACTGAAGCTTTCTTT. This sequence encodes CASSSRHNTEAFF. The full variable domain, rest sourced from reference TRBV7-2 and TRBJ1-1, is GAGVSQSPSNKVTEKGKDVELRCDPISGHTALYWYRQSLGQGLEFLIYFQGNSAPDKSGLPSDRFSAERTGGSVSTLTIQRTQQEDSAVYLCASSSRHNTEAFFGQGTRLTVV.

The sample holds a few counts of this clonotype. The J gene is TRBJ2-2, the V gene TRBV9; 14 bases are a match to TRBD2. CDR3 length equals 15 residues. CDR1 is SGDLS, CDR2 YYNGEE, per germline. V lost 5 bases and J lost 6; bases outside the gene matches: 3. In DNA form, the CDR3 reads TGTGCCAGCAGGGCGGGACTAGCGGGGGCCGGGGAGCTGTTTTTT. Translated: CASRAGLAGAGELFF.

V and J are TRBV4-3 and TRBJ2-2, with 7 bases that match TRBD1. CDR3 length: 16 residues. The J segment lost 7 bases and the V segment lost 4 bases, leaving 12 bases of the junction unmatched. CDR1 is LGHNA, CDR2 YSLEER, per germline. CDR3 residues: CASSPGQTLVSGELFF. In DNA, the CDR3 is TGCGCCAGCAGCCCGGGACAGACCCTAGTTAGCGGGGAGCTGTTTTTT.

The chain recombines TRBV5-1 with TRBJ1-1; D gene uncertain. This CDR3 has 16 residues. Germline CDR1 is SGHRS and CDR2 is YFSETQ. V was cut by 0 bases and J by 1 base, with 13 bases left in between. The CDR3 nucleotides are TGCGCCAGCAGCTTGGCCGGGCGACGCCAGAACACTGAAGCTTTCTTT. This codes for CASSLAGRRQNTEAFF.

This clonotype has ten or more counts. The chain combines TRBV7-2 with TRBJ1-1, with no clear D. The germline CDR1 and CDR2 sequences are SGHTA and FQGNSA. V dropped 4 bases and J dropped 0 bases, with 3 bases sitting between them. The CDR3 contains 12 residues. The CDR3 DNA reads TGTGCCAGCAGCTGGGTGAACACTGAAGCTTTCTTT. This sequence encodes CASSWVNTEAFF.

This clonotype was detected only a few times. The J gene is TRBJ2-6, the V gene TRBV6-5; TRBD2 aligns across 7 bases. The CDR3 covers 18 residues. V lost 2 bases, J lost 4 bases, and 11 bases stayed unmatched. Germline CDR1 is MNHEY and CDR2 is SVGAGI. CDR3 loop: CASSYSGTRLRGANVLTF. In nucleotides, the CDR3 is TGTGCCAGCAGTTACAGCGGGACCCGGCTGCGGGGGGCCAACGTCCTGACTTTC.

This chain links TRBV5-5 with TRBJ1-1, with D possibly being TRBD1 (5 bases). The V end was cut by 4 bases, the J end by 2 bases, with 15 bases between. This CDR3 spans 15 amino acids. Per the germline V gene, CDR1 is SGHKS and CDR2 is YYEKEE (reference sequence). The CDR3 loop is CASSATVGANTEAFF. CDR3 DNA sequence: TGTGCCAGCAGCGCGACAGTTGGGGCTAACACTGAAGCTTTCTTT.

This clonotype appeared a few times. CDR3 loop: CASSLRLGYEQYF. The CDR3 nucleotides read TGTGCCAGCAGCTTAAGGTTGGGCTACGAGCAGTACTTC. V is TRBV7-8 and J is TRBJ2-7; D is unresolved. The CDR3 consists of 13 residues. V was pared by 2 bases and J by 3 bases, with 8 bases between. Germline-derived CDR1 and CDR2 are SGHVS and FQNEAQ.

This rearrangement joins TRBV4-3 to TRBJ2-1; 14 bases match TRBD2. J lost 9 bases, V lost 2 bases, and 6 bases had no gene match. This CDR3 region has 16 residues. Germline V gene data show CDR1 as LGHNA and CDR2 as YSLEER. CDR3 region: CASSQRGTSGGREQFF. CDR3 coding DNA: TGCGCCAGCAGCCAACGCGGGACTAGCGGGGGTCGTGAGCAGTTCTTC.

This chain links TRBV6-2 or TRBV6-3 with TRBJ2-5, with 9 bases fitting TRBD2. Germline CDR1 is MNHEY and CDR2 is SVGEGT. V was pared by 0 bases and J by 1 base, with 0 bases of the junction left unmatched. The CDR3 spans 15 residues. The CDR3 region has the DNA TGTGCCAGCAGTTACTCGACTAGCGGCCAAGAGACCCAGTACTTC. As protein: CASSYSTSGQETQYF.

This clonotype was seen a handful of times. The rearrangement joins TRBV4-1 to TRBJ1-4, with D perhaps TRBD1 (5 bases). This CDR3 comprises 14 residues. Germline CDR1 is MGHRA and CDR2 is YSYEKL. Trimming removed 3 bases from V and 8 bases from J, with 13 bases in between. CDR3 coding DNA: TGCGCCAGCAGCCAGGGACCAGTGGGGGAAAAACTGTTTTTT. Its translation is CASSQGPVGEKLFF.

The genes are TRBV5-1 and TRBJ1-1; D unclear. Trimming took 2 bases from V and 1 from J, leaving 3 bases between them. CDR1 is SGHRS, CDR2 YFSETQ, per germline. The CDR3 extends over 12 amino acids. CDR3 coding DNA: TGCGCCAGCAGCTTTGAGAACACTGAAGCTTTCTTT. Its protein is CASSFENTEAFF.

The V call is TRBV7-6, the J call TRBJ1-1; a weak D match, TRBD1 (6 bases). Per germline, CDR1 SGHVS and CDR2 FNYEAQ. The CDR3 runs to 17 residues. Trimming left V 2 bases short and J 1 base short, with 17 bases between. This CDR3 is CASSLWAGARENTEAFF. Written as DNA, the CDR3 is TGTGCCAGCAGCTTATGGGCGGGGGCCCGGGAGAACACTGAAGCTTTCTTT.

This chain joins TRBV27 and TRBJ2-7; maybe TRBD1 (5 bases). The CDR3 runs to 15 residues. Germline loops: CDR1 MNHEY, CDR2 SMNVEV (reference sequence). Trimming pared 6 bases from V and 2 bases from J, leaving 17 bases between. The CDR3 region is CASSESQGLPYEQYF. As DNA, the CDR3 is TGTGCCAGCAGCGAGTCCCAGGGATTACCCTACGAGCAGTACTTC.

The chain links TRBV7-8 to TRBJ1-5; D is perhaps TRBD1 (5 bases). This CDR3 is 17 amino acids long. The V end lost 4 bases, the J end lost 3 bases, and 19 bases lay between the germline ends. The V gene's germline CDR1 is SGHVS and CDR2 FQNEAQ. The CDR3 loop is CASSSTPSGAANQPQHF. DNA of the CDR3: TGTGCCAGCAGCTCTACCCCGAGCGGGGCTGCCAATCAGCCCCAGCATTTT. The variable domain in full, with the rest retrieved from reference TRBV7-8 and TRBJ1-5, is GAGVSQSPRYKVAKRGQDVALRCDPISGHVSLFWYQQALGQGPEFLTYFQNEAQLDKSGLPSDRFFAERPEGSVSTLKIQRTQQEDSAVYLCASSSTPSGAANQPQHFGDGTRLSIL.

The J gene is TRBJ2-2, the V gene TRBV12-3 or TRBV12-4; D gene ambiguous. With 1 base removed from V and 6 bases from J, the gap between germline ends came to 6 bases. This CDR3 has 13 residues. CDR3 DNA sequence: TGTGCCAGCAGTTTAGGGACCCCCGGGGAGCTGTTTTTT. Its protein is CASSLGTPGELFF.

In its sample, this clonotype was seen a few times. This chain connects TRBV20-1 to TRBJ2-5; no clear D gene. Germline V gene data show CDR1 as DFQATT and CDR2 as SNEGSKA (reference sequence). The V gene lost 5 bases and the J gene lost 5 bases, with 18 bases spanning the gap. The CDR3 is made up of 14 amino acids. CDR3 loop: CSAPRLNLWETQYF. Here the CDR3 DNA reads TGCAGTGCTCCCCGCCTGAATTTGTGGGAGACCCAGTACTTC.

This clonotype was seen repeatedly, ten times or more. V is TRBV12-3 or TRBV12-4 and J is TRBJ1-3; D might be TRBD1 (5 bases). CDR3 length: 16 amino acids. The ends were cut back, 3 bases at V and 0 bases at J, with 12 bases in the middle. Here the CDR3 reads CASSLGDPRSGNTIYF. CDR3 coding DNA: TGTGCCAGCAGTTTGGGGGACCCCCGCTCTGGAAACACCATATATTTT.

The rearrangement links TRBV7-9 to TRBJ1-6, with D maybe TRBD1 (6 bases). Germline V CDR1 and CDR2: SEHNR, FQNEAQ (reference sequence). V was shortened by 5 bases and J by 6 bases, with 14 bases between the two germline ends. The CDR3 spans 15 residues. CDR3 region: CASSLQGLGNSPLHF. Written as DNA, the CDR3 is TGTGCCAGCAGCCTTCAGGGGCTTGGTAATTCACCCCTCCACTTT.

The J gene is TRBJ2-3, the V gene TRBV15, with TRBD2 identical over 8 bases. This CDR3 has 17 amino acids. Germline trimming cut 1 base from V and 2 bases from J; bases unmatched to any gene: 8. CDR1 is LNHNV, CDR2 YYDKDF, per germline (reference sequence). In DNA form, the CDR3 reads TGTGCCACCAGCAGAGTACGGGGGGGACGTCCCACAGATACGCAGTATTTT. Its translation is CATSRVRGGRPTDTQYF.

The chain couples TRBV4-1 to TRBJ2-3; the match to TRBD1 covers 9 bases. This CDR3 is built from 16 residues. V shed 5 bases, J shed 5 bases, and the junction held 11 bases outside the gene matches. CDR1 MGHRA and CDR2 YSYEKL come from the germline V gene. Here the CDR3 reads CASSSRRQGELDTQYF. DNA of the CDR3: TGCGCCAGCAGCTCACGTAGACAGGGGGAGTTAGATACGCAGTATTTT.

V is TRBV20-1 and J is TRBJ2-1; tentatively, D is TRBD2 (5 bases). Germline CDR1 DFQATT, CDR2 SNEGSKA (reference sequence). Trimming stripped 5 bases from V and 4 bases from J, with 9 bases between. The CDR3 is 12 residues long. CDR3 in DNA: TGCAGTGCTCTCCCGGGGTACAATGAGCAGTTCTTC. This sequence encodes CSALPGYNEQFF.

Only a few counts were recorded for this clonotype. The gene calls are TRBV4-2 and TRBJ2-1, with TRBD2 identical over 8 bases. The CDR3 is made up of 18 amino acids. Per germline, CDR1 LGHNA and CDR2 YNFKEQ. J was trimmed by 2 bases and V by 4 bases; bases with no gene match: 13. The CDR3 reads CASSPSEWRGATYNEQFF. CDR3 DNA: TGTGCCAGCAGCCCGTCGGAGTGGCGGGGGGCTACCTACAATGAGCAGTTCTTC.

This chain uses TRBV12-3 or TRBV12-4 with TRBJ2-4; maybe TRBD2 (6 bases). V was trimmed by 2 bases and J by 1 base, leaving 12 bases between them. CDR3 length equals 16 residues. CDR3 protein: CASSLPPGLAKNIQYF. As DNA, the CDR3 is TGTGCCAGCAGTTTACCTCCGGGACTGGCCAAAAACATTCAGTACTTC.

This chain joins TRBV3-1 and TRBJ2-5, with a possible D match to TRBD1 (6 bases). There are 13 residues in the CDR3. V was trimmed by 1 base and J by 7 bases, leaving 10 bases between them. Germline V gene lookup returns CDR1 LGHDT and CDR2 YNNKEL (reference sequence). The chain's CDR3 is CASSQGQDGTQYF. The CDR3 bases are TGTGCCAGCAGCCAAGGACAGGATGGGACCCAGTACTTC.

The chain employs TRBV30 and TRBJ2-5; weak D call: TRBD2 (5 bases). Germline V gene lookup returns CDR1 GTSNPN and CDR2 SVGIG (reference sequence). Trimming stripped 3 bases from V and 0 bases from J, with 8 bases between. The CDR3 loop spans 13 amino acids. CDR3 sequence: CAWSRGYQETQYF. In DNA form, the CDR3 reads TGTGCCTGGAGCCGAGGGTACCAAGAGACCCAGTACTTC.